The following is a T cell receptor (beta chain) sequence with its context. Generated by immunoSEQ multiplex PCR, the TCRdb table keeps only in-frame clones and is missing some. Here the sample spans under 150,000 clones, about 88% being singletons. The CDR3 contains 14 residues. Looked up from germline, CDR1 is MNHEY and CDR2 is SVGAGI. The ends lost 2 bases at V and 8 bases at J; junction bases unmatched: 4. Ages ranged from about 18 to 89 years, with residence in more than 20 US areas. The data originate from a study of blood T cell repertoires in COVID-19. In the study overall: Acute and convalescent COVID-19 samples came from the United States, Italy and Spain.

Sequenced: PBMCs or T cells enriched from blood (not recorded which). The sequence was collected from a woman in her 50s who had recovered from COVID-19. The genes are TRBV6-5 and TRBJ1-2; 11 positions agree with TRBD1. For the CDR3, the DNA is TGTGCCAGCAGTTACCGGGACAGGGGGAGAGGCTACACCTTC. Protein product: CASSYRDRGRGYTF.